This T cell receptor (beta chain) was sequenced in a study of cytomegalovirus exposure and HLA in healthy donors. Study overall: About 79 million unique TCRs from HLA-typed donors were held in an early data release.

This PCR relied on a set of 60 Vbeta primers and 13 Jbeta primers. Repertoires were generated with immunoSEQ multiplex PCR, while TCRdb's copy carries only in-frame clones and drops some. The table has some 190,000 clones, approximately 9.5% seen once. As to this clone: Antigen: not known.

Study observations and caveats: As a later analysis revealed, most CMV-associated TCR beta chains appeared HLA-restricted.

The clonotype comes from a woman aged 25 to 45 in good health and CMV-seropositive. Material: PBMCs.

The CDR3 spells CASSPRGQTFYEQYF. The CDR3 DNA sequence: TGCGCCAGCAGCCCCCGGGGACAGACCTTCTACGAGCAGTACTTC. The rearrangement joins TRBV5-1 to TRBJ2-7; 7 bases line up with TRBD1. Losses at the gene ends were 4 bases for V and 3 bases for J; bases not matched to a gene: 10. CDR3 length: 15 residues. The V gene's germline CDR1 is SGHRS and CDR2 YFSETQ.